The source of this T cell receptor beta chain is a study of cytotoxic CD8 clonotypes in ibrutinib-treated CLL. Study context: Complete response was seen in 2 patients and partial in approximately 24; roughly twelve progressed and 14 stayed remitted after a median about 70 months. General study points: Baseline clonality exceeded age-matched healthy donors and tracked circulating CD8+ T-cell counts. Public clonotypes, rarely seen, contracted or held steady on treatment.

The CDR3 is 16 amino acids. Germline V gene sequence: CDR1 SGHAT, CDR2 FQDESV (reference sequence). Losses at the gene ends were 5 bases for V and 10 bases for J; bases not matched to a gene: 15. Profiling relied on immunoSEQ multiplex PCR, and the TCRdb table lists in-frame clones only, not all of them. The table records about 300,000 clones, less than 85% of them present only once. With regard to this clone: Antigen unknown.

The source was PBMCs, collected at disease progression, from a patient treated with ibrutinib. The chain links TRBV11-1 to TRBJ2-1; TRBD2 agrees at 9 bases. The origin of this receptor is a human donor with chronic lymphocytic leukemia. CDR3 loop: CASSLPATLAGREQFF. In nucleotides, the CDR3 is TGTGCCAGCAGCCTTCCGGCTACGCTAGCGGGACGGGAGCAGTTCTTC.